These 10 T cell receptor beta chains share one sample of origin, sequenced in a study of cytomegalovirus exposure and HLA in healthy donors. It was with 60 Vbeta and 13 Jbeta primers that the PCR ran. Clones were read by immunoSEQ multiplex PCR, and TCRdb kept only the in-frame ones, dropping some. Its listing shows about 110,000 clones. The source material was PBMCs. All receptors derive from a man aged 50 to 60 in good health and CMV-seronegative.

This chain connects TRBV18 to TRBJ1-5; D uncertain. Trimming left V 6 bases short and J 2 bases short, with 11 bases between. Germline assignment: CDR1 KGHSH and CDR2 LQKENI. The CDR3 is made up of 14 amino acids. The CDR3 region has the DNA TGTGCCAGCTCGACGGCTCAGGGCAATCAGCCCCAGCATTTT. This gives the protein CASSTAQGNQPQHF.

The gene calls are TRBV9 and TRBJ2-1, with 7 nucleotides matching TRBD1. Germline values: CDR1 SGDLS, CDR2 YYNGEE. The CDR3 spans 16 residues. J was trimmed by 4 bases and V by 0 bases; bases with no gene match: 7. The CDR3 reads CASSVAVGGFYNEQFF. The CDR3 DNA reads as TGTGCCAGCAGCGTAGCCGTAGGGGGCTTTTACAATGAGCAGTTCTTC.

V usage is TRBV19 and J usage is TRBJ1-2; 11 positions match TRBD1. J was trimmed by 3 bases and V by 1 base; bases with no gene match: 1. Germline V lookup: CDR1 LNHDA, CDR2 SQIVND (reference sequence). The CDR3 covers 15 residues. CDR3 protein: CASSIGTGGHYGYTF. The DNA of the CDR3 is TGTGCCAGTAGTATAGGGACAGGGGGCCACTATGGCTACACCTTC. Complete variable domain (other parts from reference TRBV19 and TRBJ1-2): DGGITQSPKYLFRKEGQNVTLSCEQNLNHDAMYWYRQDPGQGLRLIYYSQIVNDFQKGDIAEGYSVSREKKESFPLTVTSAQKNPTAFYLCASSIGTGGHYGYTFGSGTRLTVV.

The V and J genes are TRBV6-1 and TRBJ2-7; 8 bases are shared with TRBD2. V trimming: 6 bases; J trimming: 9 bases; junction bases outside the gene matches: 10. The CDR3 has 13 residues. Germline CDR1 is MNHNS and CDR2 is SASEGT. CDR3 nucleotide sequence: TGTGCCAGCAGCGGGACTAGTTTCATTTGGCAGTACTTC. Protein sequence: CASSGTSFIWQYF.

The CDR3 region is CSVGGGGDQPQHF. The CDR3, as DNA: TGCAGCGTTGGGGGCGGAGGGGATCAGCCCCAGCATTTT. The genes are TRBV29-1 and TRBJ1-5; maybe TRBD1 (5 bases). The CDR3 contains 13 residues. Trimming took off 4 bases at V and 5 bases at J, with 12 bases between the two ends. Germline CDR1 SQVTM, CDR2 ANQGSEA.

This chain connects TRBV5-1 to TRBJ1-2, with 8 bases identical to TRBD1. With V trimmed by 2 bases and J by 4 bases, 4 bases remained unmatched. Germline V gives CDR1 SGHRS, CDR2 YFSETQ. CDR3 length: 14 amino acids. CDR3 DNA sequence: TGCGCCAGCAGCTTACAAGGACAGGGCTATGGCTACACCTTC. Translating gives CASSLQGQGYGYTF.

The rearrangement links TRBV9 to TRBJ2-3, with 9 bases aligning to TRBD2. The CDR3 is 15 residues long. Germline CDR1 and CDR2: SGDLS and YYNGEE. The trim removed 4 bases at V and 4 bases at J, leaving 7 bases unmatched. DNA of the CDR3: TGTGCCAGCAGCCCGGCGGGGGGGCGGGCAGATACGCAGTATTTT. This gives the protein CASSPAGGRADTQYF.

The chain couples TRBV2 to TRBJ1-5, with 8 bases aligning to TRBD1. The V segment lost 8 bases and the J segment 1 base; nucleotides outside the gene matches: 7. The CDR3 extends over 15 amino acids. Germline assignment: CDR1 SNHLY and CDR2 FYNNEI. CDR3 in amino acids: CASGRNRGSNQPQHF. Written as DNA, the CDR3 is TGTGCCAGCGGGAGGAACAGGGGGAGCAATCAGCCCCAGCATTTT. Full variable domain (missing parts from reference TRBV2 and TRBJ1-5): EPEVTQTPSHQVTQMGQEVILRCVPISNHLYFYWYRQILGQKVEFLVSFYNNEISEKSEIFDDQFSVERPDGSNFTLKIRSTKLEDSAMYFCASGRNRGSNQPQHFGDGTRLSIL.

The V call is TRBV7-9, the J call TRBJ1-5; D possibly corresponds to TRBD1 (5 bases). Germline V gene sequence: CDR1 SEHNR, CDR2 FQNEAQ (reference sequence). V was trimmed by 4 bases and J by 2 bases, leaving 18 bases between them. CDR3 length equals 17 residues. The CDR3 DNA reads TGTGCCAGCAGCTACTCCGGGGGGTTGTATGGCAATCAGCCCCAGCATTTT. Its protein is CASSYSGGLYGNQPQHF.

The chain has TRBV14 and TRBJ2-6; D is possibly TRBD1 (6 bases). V was pared by 4 bases and J by 0 bases, with 13 bases between. The CDR3 has 17 amino acids. Germline V gene data show CDR1 as SGHDN and CDR2 as FVKESK. CDR3 sequence (DNA): TGTGCCAGCAGCCCGGGACACTTCTACTCTGGGGCCAACGTCCTGACTTTC. This translates into CASSPGHFYSGANVLTF.